This entry lists 18 T cell receptor beta chains sequenced from one sample in a study of blood T cell repertoires in COVID-19. Repertoires were generated with immunoSEQ multiplex PCR, while TCRdb's copy carries only in-frame clones and drops some. The table includes about 220,000 clones, around three quarters detected once. Specimen: peripheral blood. These receptors were obtained from a woman aged 70-85 years with acute or convalescent COVID-19.

This clone was counted between two and nine times. The chain joins TRBV18 to TRBJ2-1; 8 nucleotides match TRBD1. V dropped 4 bases and J dropped 8; count of bases not matched to a gene: 4. The CDR3 loop spans 13 amino acids. CDR1 is KGHSH, CDR2 LQKENI, per germline. Written as DNA, the CDR3 is TGTGCCAGCTCACAGGACAGGGTCGATGAGCAGTTCTTC. It specifies CASSQDRVDEQFF.

The chain is built from TRBV7-2 and TRBJ2-2; 11 bases map to TRBD1. J was trimmed by 4 bases and V by 4 bases; bases with no gene match: 5. CDR1 SGHTA and CDR2 FQGNSA come from the germline V gene. The CDR3 is 16 amino acids. CDR3 nucleotides: TGTGCCAGCAGCTGGTCCGGGACAGGGGGCACCGGGGAGCTGTTTTTT. Its translation is CASSWSGTGGTGELFF.

V gene TRBV19 combines with J gene TRBJ1-6; 8 bases agree with TRBD1. The germline V gene has CDR1 LNHDA and CDR2 SQIVND (reference sequence). V gave up 5 bases and J gave up 10 bases; unmatched junction bases: 7. The CDR3 runs to 14 residues. CDR3 DNA sequence: TGTGCCAGTAGTCCGCGACAGGGGTGGTCACCCCTCCACTTT. It is translated as CASSPRQGWSPLHF.

The J gene is TRBJ1-2, the V gene TRBV3-1 (or the pseudogene TRBV3-2), with D unclear. Germline assignment: CDR1 LGHDT and CDR2 YNNKEL (reference sequence). The CDR3 extends over 13 amino acids. The V gene lost 1 base and the J gene lost 7 bases, with 10 bases spanning the gap. This chain's CDR3 is CASSQVTRGGYTF. Written as DNA, the CDR3 is TGTGCCAGCAGCCAAGTCACTCGGGGTGGCTACACCTTC.

The rearrangement links TRBV9 to TRBJ2-3, with 8 bases fitting TRBD2. Germline CDR1 SGDLS, CDR2 YYNGEE. The CDR3 sequence is 15 residues long. V dropped 0 bases and J dropped 3; count of bases not matched to a gene: 3. The CDR3 DNA reads TGTGCCAGCAGCGTAGAAGCGGGGGTTACAGATACGCAGTATTTT. This codes for CASSVEAGVTDTQYF.

The J gene is TRBJ2-5, the V gene TRBV10-1; possibly TRBD1 for D (5 bases). CDR3 length: 13 amino acids. Germline V lookup: CDR1 WNHNN, CDR2 SYGVQD (reference sequence). With 2 bases removed from V and 5 bases from J, the gap between germline ends came to 9 bases. The CDR3 protein is CASSERGSETQYF. DNA for the CDR3: TGCGCCAGCAGTGAGAGGGGTTCGGAGACCCAGTACTTC.

As DNA, the CDR3 is TGTGCCAGCAGCCAAGATGGGAGGGGCGGATCGTACAATGAGCAGTTCTTC. Translated, it gives CASSQDGRGGSYNEQFF. The chain is built from TRBV3-1 (or the pseudogene TRBV3-2) and TRBJ2-1, with TRBD2 matching over 7 bases. This CDR3 has 17 amino acids. CDR1 is LGHDT and CDR2 is YNNKEL in the germline V gene (reference sequence). V shed 0 bases and J 4 bases; nucleotides not matched to a gene: 9.

V and J are TRBV6-2 or TRBV6-3 and TRBJ2-2; 8 nucleotides line up with TRBD1. After removal of 6 bases from V and 2 bases from J, the junction contained 8 bases not matched to a gene. CDR3 length: 16 residues. CDR1 and CDR2 (germline): MNHEY, SVGEGT. Here the CDR3 DNA reads TGTGCCAGCAGACCTTCTGGACAGGGAAACACCGGGGAGCTGTTTTTT. Translated: CASRPSGQGNTGELFF.

The rearrangement uses TRBV4-3 and TRBJ2-7; D unclear. Germline assignment: CDR1 LGHNA and CDR2 YSLEER. Trimming pared 4 bases from V and 3 bases from J, leaving 13 bases between. CDR3 size: 14 residues. This CDR3 is CASSPQLQFYEQYF. The CDR3 coding sequence is TGCGCCAGCAGCCCGCAGTTACAATTCTACGAGCAGTACTTC.

This clone was observed a handful of times. The chain couples TRBV19 to TRBJ2-4; D may be TRBD1 (6 bases). Trimming shortened V by 5 bases and J by 0 bases, and 14 bases separated the two germline ends. Germline V gene lookup returns CDR1 LNHDA and CDR2 SQIVND (reference sequence). The CDR3 is 16 amino acids. In nucleotides, the CDR3 is TGTGCCAGTAGTTCTCGACAGGCAGTAGCCAAAAACATTCAGTACTTC. Protein sequence: CASSSRQAVAKNIQYF.

The chain combines TRBV28 with TRBJ2-2, with 13 bases identical to TRBD2. Germline CDR1 and CDR2: MDHEN and SYDVKM. J gave up 6 bases and V 5 bases, and 3 bases lay outside the gene matches. The CDR3 loop spans 15 amino acids. The CDR3 here is CASSLTSGGAGELFF. CDR3 DNA sequence: TGTGCCAGCAGTCTCACTAGCGGGGGGGCCGGGGAGCTGTTTTTT.

The chain links TRBV11-2 to TRBJ2-3; TRBD2 agrees at 15 bases. Losses at the gene ends were 6 bases for V and 0 bases for J; bases not matched to a gene: 7. Germline V gene sequence: CDR1 SGHAT, CDR2 FQNNGV. This CDR3 region has 18 residues. In DNA, the CDR3 is TGTGCCAGCAGTACCGGGACTAGCGGGGGGCGAAGCACAGATACGCAGTATTTT. As protein: CASSTGTSGGRSTDTQYF.

The chain couples TRBV2 to TRBJ1-2, with 8 bases aligning to TRBD1. V gave up 0 bases and J gave up 0 bases; unmatched junction bases: 3. Germline lookup yields CDR1 SNHLY and CDR2 FYNNEI. The CDR3 contains 16 residues. The CDR3 region is CASSEAQGASNYGYTF. The CDR3, as DNA: TGTGCCAGCAGTGAAGCGCAGGGGGCTTCTAACTATGGCTACACCTTC.

The rearrangement joins TRBV2 to TRBJ1-5; 11 nucleotides agree with TRBD1. CDR1 and CDR2 from the germline V gene are SNHLY and FYNNEI. The CDR3 spans 15 residues. V lost 7 bases and J lost 5; bases outside the gene matches: 7. The CDR3 region is CASTKDRGQYQPQHF. The CDR3 DNA sequence: TGTGCCAGCACCAAGGACAGGGGGCAATATCAGCCCCAGCATTTT.

The chain couples TRBV7-9 to TRBJ2-2; D is perhaps TRBD2 (6 bases). Trimming took 2 bases from V and 0 from J, leaving 10 bases between them. From germline, CDR1 is SEHNR and CDR2 FQNEAQ (reference sequence). This CDR3 has 16 residues. The CDR3 region is CASSLMGGSNTGELFF. The CDR3 DNA reads as TGTGCCAGCAGCTTAATGGGAGGTTCGAACACCGGGGAGCTGTTTTTT.

The chain couples TRBV10-3 to TRBJ2-7; 8 bases fit TRBD1. The CDR3 sequence is 14 residues long. The trim removed 11 bases at V and 4 bases at J, leaving 13 bases unmatched. The germline V gene has CDR1 ENHRY and CDR2 SYGVKD. The CDR3 DNA is TGTGCCGTCCGCCGACAGGGGCTCTGGTACGAGCAGTACTTC. This gives the protein CAVRRQGLWYEQYF.

The V gene is TRBV2, the J gene TRBJ2-3; possibly TRBD1 for D (6 bases). This CDR3 has 13 residues. Germline loops: CDR1 SNHLY, CDR2 FYNNEI. The germline V and J ends were trimmed by 7 bases and 2 bases, with 10 bases remaining between them. In nucleotides, the CDR3 is TGTGCCAGCAAATCAGGGGCCACAGATACGCAGTATTTT. Translation: CASKSGATDTQYF.

This clone came up once. This rearrangement joins TRBV29-1 to TRBJ1-2, with a tentative D call TRBD1 (5 bases). CDR3 size: 13 residues. Trimming took off 4 bases at V and 8 bases at J, with 17 bases between the two ends. Germline V gives CDR1 SQVTM, CDR2 ANQGSEA. The CDR3 bases are TGCAGCGTTGCCAGCTCTCCGGGGGACGGCTACACCTTC. It encodes CSVASSPGDGYTF.